This T cell receptor (beta chain) was found in a study of T cell responses to AZD1222 COVID-19 vaccine. Study observations and caveats: Vaccine-associated CD4 TCRs ranged over spike, dominating at 160-218 and 743-854. Repertoire sampling happened only post peak T cell response. Just a handful of people given AZD1222 tested seropositive at baseline.

For this clone: Its specificity is not known.

Second-dose timings of about 4 or about 12 weeks were pooled. Method: immunoSEQ multiplex PCR; TCRdb's copy keeps in-frame clones and lacks some. The table lists around 140,000 clones, almost 90% of them singletons. The germline gives CDR1 KGHSH, CDR2 LQKENI. V lost 3 bases, J lost 6 bases, and 8 bases stayed unmatched. The CDR3 is 15 residues long. The receptor was isolated from an adult who received the AZD1222 COVID-19 vaccine. This chain connects TRBV18 to TRBJ2-4; 7 bases agree with TRBD1. Here the sequenced sample was peripheral blood, taken 28 days after the second AZD1222 dose. The CDR3 here is CASSPDRRQGNIQYF. The CDR3 coding sequence is TGTGCCAGCTCACCCGACCGCCGACAGGGAAACATTCAGTACTTC. Using reference TRBV18 and TRBJ2-4 for the parts outside the CDR3, the full variable domain is NAGVMQNPRHLVRRRGQEARLRCSPMKGHSHVYWYRQLPEEGLKFMVYLQKENIIDESGMPKERFSAEFPKEGPSILRIQQVVRGDSAAYFCASSPDRRQGNIQYFGAGTRLSVL.